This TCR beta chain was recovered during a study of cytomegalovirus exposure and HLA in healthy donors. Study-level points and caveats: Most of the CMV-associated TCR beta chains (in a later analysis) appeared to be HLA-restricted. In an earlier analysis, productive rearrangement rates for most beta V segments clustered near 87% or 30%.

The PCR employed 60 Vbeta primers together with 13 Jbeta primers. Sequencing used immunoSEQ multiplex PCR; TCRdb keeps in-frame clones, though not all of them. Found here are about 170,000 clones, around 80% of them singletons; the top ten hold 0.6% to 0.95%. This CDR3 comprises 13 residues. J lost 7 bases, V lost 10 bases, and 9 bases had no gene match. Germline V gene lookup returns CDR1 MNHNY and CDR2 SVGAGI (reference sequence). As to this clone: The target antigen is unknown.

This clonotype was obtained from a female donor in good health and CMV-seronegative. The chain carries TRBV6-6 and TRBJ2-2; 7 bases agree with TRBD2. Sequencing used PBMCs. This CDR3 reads CATPGGSGGELFF. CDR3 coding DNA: TGTGCCACGCCGGGCGGGAGCGGCGGGGAGCTGTTTTTT.